Shown below are 18 T cell receptor beta chains from a single sample sequenced in a study of beta chain features in type 1 diabetes. The study's findings and limits: Type 1 diabetes patients had moderately but significantly shorter TCRB CDR3s in all four CD4+ subsets.

Investigators reverse transcribed all isolated RNA, so they sequenced expressed TCRB transcripts. The data were produced by immunoSEQ multiplex PCR, yet TCRdb's version contains in-frame clones alone and is incomplete. The sample holds 600,000 to 700,000 clones; approximately 13% are singletons and the top ten take more than 0.1%. Their cognate antigens are unknown. Sequencing input: naive CD4+ T cells from blood. The receptors stem from a man aged 25 to 45 with type 1 diabetes.

This clone has only a few counts. CDR3 sequence (DNA): TGTGCCAGCAGCCCCGACAGGGGCCTCACCGGGGAGCTGTTTTTT. It translates to CASSPDRGLTGELFF. The chain uses TRBV9 and TRBJ2-2, with 8 bases that match TRBD1. V lost 4 bases to trimming and J lost 4 bases; unmatched junction nucleotides: 6. The CDR3 is 15 residues long. CDR1 and CDR2 from the germline V gene are SGDLS and YYNGEE.

J is TRBJ2-1 and V is TRBV29-1; TRBD2 agrees at 7 bases. This CDR3 has 14 amino acids. V lost 8 bases to trimming and J lost 0 bases; unmatched junction nucleotides: 7. Looked up from germline, CDR1 is SQVTM and CDR2 is ANQGSEA. CDR3 region: CSTQAGFSYNEQFF. The DNA for the CDR3 is TGCAGCACCCAAGCGGGGTTCTCCTACAATGAGCAGTTCTTC.

V is TRBV19 and J is TRBJ1-2; no firm D call. V lost 3 bases to trimming and J lost 2 bases, with 13 bases between them. CDR1 is LNHDA, CDR2 SQIVND, per germline (reference sequence). This CDR3 contains 15 residues. In DNA, the CDR3 is TGTGCCAGTAGTATTTTGTTAGGGAAGAACTATGGCTACACCTTC. Protein: CASSILLGKNYGYTF.

The chain has TRBV5-1 and TRBJ1-2; no clear D gene. CDR1 and CDR2 from the germline V gene are SGHRS and YFSETQ. V gave up 0 bases and J gave up 9 bases, with 18 bases separating them. This CDR3 has 15 amino acids. In nucleotides, the CDR3 is TGCGCCAGCAGCTTGGCCTCGGTGTCACAGTCGAGCTACACCTTC. Encoded protein: CASSLASVSQSSYTF.

This clone showed up just a few times. V gene TRBV5-1 combines with J gene TRBJ2-2, with a possible D match to TRBD1 (5 bases). The CDR3 has 15 amino acids. V lost 1 base, J lost 5 bases, and 12 bases lay in between. Germline V gene sequence: CDR1 SGHRS, CDR2 YFSETQ. Here the CDR3 DNA reads TGCGCCAGCAGCTTGCAGGGAATAGGAACCGGGGAGCTGTTTTTT. Its translation is CASSLQGIGTGELFF. Full variable domain (rest looked up from reference TRBV5-1 and TRBJ2-2): KAGVTQTPRYLIKTRGQQVTLSCSPISGHRSVSWYQQTPGQGLQFLFEYFSETQRNKGNFPGRFSGRQFSNSRSEMNVSTLELGDSALYLCASSLQGIGTGELFFGEGSRLTVL.

This clone was counted between two and nine times. The chain carries TRBV29-1 and TRBJ1-1; TRBD1 might be the D (6 bases). The V gene's germline CDR1 is SQVTM and CDR2 ANQGSEA. The V and J ends lost 4 bases and 4 bases respectively, with 10 bases between them. This CDR3 is 12 amino acids long. In nucleotides, the CDR3 is TGCAGCGTTGCAGGGGAGGGCACTGAAGCTTTCTTT. It codes for CSVAGEGTEAFF.

This chain links TRBV7-3 with TRBJ1-1; the D is unclear. The germline V and J ends were trimmed by 5 bases and 0 bases, with 7 bases remaining between them. The CDR3 extends over 13 amino acids. Germline CDR1 reads SGHTA; CDR2 reads FQGTGA. DNA of the CDR3: TGTGCCAGCAGCGCTCGAATGAACACTGAAGCTTTCTTT. The encoded protein is CASSARMNTEAFF.

The chain carries TRBV29-1 and TRBJ1-1; D not certain. Deletions cut 8 bases from V and 1 base from J, with 14 bases between. The germline V gene has CDR1 SQVTM and CDR2 ANQGSEA. The length of the CDR3 is 13 residues. The CDR3 nucleotides read TGCAGCTACCTAGGGTTTGCGAACACTGAAGCTTTCTTT. Its translation: CSYLGFANTEAFF. Filled out from reference TRBV29-1 and TRBJ1-1, the complete variable domain reads SAVISQKPSRDICQRGTSLTIQCQVDSQVTMMFWYRQQPGQSLTLIATANQGSEATYESGFVIDKFPISRPNLTFSTLTVSNMSPEDSSIYLCSYLGFANTEAFFGQGTRLTVV.

The V gene is TRBV27, the J gene TRBJ1-1; D is undetermined. V gave up 8 bases and J gave up 5 bases, with 9 bases separating them. Germline CDR1 is MNHEY and CDR2 is SMNVEV (reference sequence). The CDR3 totals 11 residues. CDR3 residues: CASLRGTEAFF. CDR3 bases: TGTGCCAGCCTGCGCGGAACTGAAGCTTTCTTT.

This sequence joins TRBV5-1 and TRBJ2-7; 10 bases align to TRBD1. Germline lookup yields CDR1 SGHRS and CDR2 YFSETQ. The CDR3 is 15 amino acids. With V trimmed by 4 bases and J by 2 bases, 6 bases remained unmatched. The CDR3 DNA sequence: TGCGCCAGCAGCGCGTCGACAGGGGGCACCTACGAGCAGTACTTC. It specifies CASSASTGGTYEQYF.

With respect to this clone: This same CDR3 is encoded by further DNA sequences in the sample. V gene TRBV7-9 combines with J gene TRBJ1-5, with D perhaps matching TRBD1 (6 bases). The CDR3 spans 14 residues. V was trimmed by 5 bases and J by 4 bases, leaving 12 bases between them. Germline V gene data show CDR1 as SEHNR and CDR2 as FQNEAQ (reference sequence). The CDR3 nucleotides read TGTGCCAGCAGCGCCCAAGGGGGGAATCAGCCCCAGCATTTT. This gives the protein CASSAQGGNQPQHF.

This clone has more than one count but fewer than ten. The V gene is TRBV5-1, the J gene TRBJ2-7; maybe TRBD2 (6 bases). This CDR3 is 14 amino acids long. The ends were cut back, 5 bases at V and 0 bases at J, with 12 bases in the middle. Germline CDR1 reads SGHRS; CDR2 reads YFSETQ. CDR3 residues: CASSSLGSSYEQYF. CDR3 in DNA: TGCGCCAGCAGTTCCCTCGGGAGCTCCTACGAGCAGTACTTC. Filled out from reference TRBV5-1 and TRBJ2-7, the complete variable domain reads KAGVTQTPRYLIKTRGQQVTLSCSPISGHRSVSWYQQTPGQGLQFLFEYFSETQRNKGNFPGRFSGRQFSNSRSEMNVSTLELGDSALYLCASSSLGSSYEQYFGPGTRLTVT.

The CDR3 region is CASSLSGTETDTQYF. The CDR3 coding sequence is TGTGCCAGCAGCCTCTCCGGGACAGAAACAGATACGCAGTATTTT. The rearrangement uses TRBV14 and TRBJ2-3; 7 positions match TRBD1. Germline V gives CDR1 SGHDN, CDR2 FVKESK. This CDR3 is built from 15 residues. The V gene end was trimmed by 4 bases and the J gene end by 3 bases; junction bases not matched to a gene: 7.

V usage is TRBV4-3 and J usage is TRBJ2-1; D uncertain. Looked up from germline, CDR1 is LGHNA and CDR2 is YSLEER. V was pared by 1 base and J by 0 bases, with 10 bases between. CDR3 size: 16 residues. In DNA, the CDR3 is TGCGCCAGCAGCCAAGCCGACACCAGCTCCTACAATGAGCAGTTCTTC. Translating gives CASSQADTSSYNEQFF.

The chain employs TRBV2 and TRBJ2-5; D not certain. The germline CDR1 and CDR2 sequences are SNHLY and FYNNEI. There are 15 residues in the CDR3. Trimming removed 8 bases at V and 1 base at J, with 17 bases between. CDR3 loop: CASSAQESLQETQYF. The CDR3 DNA is TGTGCCAGCTCCGCTCAAGAATCCCTCCAAGAGACCCAGTACTTC.

V is TRBV2 and J is TRBJ1-2; 8 bases map to TRBD1. J was trimmed by 5 bases and V by 6 bases; bases with no gene match: 5. CDR1 is SNHLY and CDR2 is FYNNEI in the germline V gene. There are 13 residues in the CDR3. The CDR3 protein is CASRDREGYGYTF. The CDR3 DNA reads as TGTGCCAGCAGGGACAGGGAGGGGTATGGCTACACCTTC.

The chain employs TRBV6-5 and TRBJ2-7, with a tentative D call TRBD2 (6 bases). Germline V lookup: CDR1 MNHEY, CDR2 SVGAGI. The CDR3 sequence is 13 residues long. V lost 5 bases, J lost 4 bases, and 12 bases lay in between. CDR3 DNA sequence: TGTGCCAGCAGTACCGGGGGATTGTACGAGCAGTACTTC. This translates into CASSTGGLYEQYF.

The V gene is TRBV25-1, the J gene TRBJ2-5; D uncertain. CDR3 size: 12 residues. With 7 bases removed from V and 3 bases from J, the gap between germline ends came to 9 bases. CDR1 and CDR2 from the germline V gene are MGHDK and SYGVNS. The CDR3 sequence: CASIGREETQYF. The CDR3 DNA sequence: TGTGCCAGCATTGGAAGGGAAGAGACCCAGTACTTC.